The clone carrying this TCR beta chain has a handful of counts. The source of the sample is a study of blood T cells in healthy people across ages. Isolated per sample were at least 7 million PBMCs. The V gene end was trimmed by 1 base and the J gene end by 4 bases; junction bases not matched to a gene: 3. In germline, CDR1 is LGHNA, CDR2 YSLEER. The CDR3 sequence is 14 residues long. PCR was performed a second time for roughly 7 to 11 cycles using a sample-barcoded 5' primer and a J-beta primer mix. TCRdb recomputed calls from the 5' RACE reads with MiXCR, one row per CDR3 protein. The sample records about 500,000 distinct CDR3 sequences, more than 20% being singletons. The same data also went into a second study, on T cells of mothers and their children.

The receptor comes from a boy aged 5-17 years in good health. What was sequenced was blood. The chain couples TRBV4-3 to TRBJ1-1, with 7 positions matching TRBD1. The CDR3 DNA reads TGCGCCAGCAGCCAAGGCGAGGGGGCCACTGAAGCTTTCTTT. Amino acid sequence: CASSQGEGATEAFF.